This TCR beta chain was sequenced during a study of T-cell reconstitution after alpha-beta-depleted transplantation in children. This clonotype was found many times. Antigen unknown. A library of TCRbeta sequences, prepared with unique molecular identifiers, was generated. TCRdb redid the calling of the PCR reads with MiXCR, one entry per CDR3 protein. The table shows 250,000 to 300,000 distinct CDR3 sequences, with around 10% occurring only once. The CDR3 covers 15 residues. CDR1 and CDR2 from the germline V gene are GTSNPN and SVGIG (reference sequence). V was clipped by 3 bases and J by 0 bases, with 12 bases between them. Regarding the study as a whole: Where alpha-beta T cells came from about two months after transplant was reportedly several hundred expanded graft clones.

The V call is TRBV30, the J call TRBJ1-5; D gene uncertain. The sequence was obtained from a male patient aged 2 to 9 who had a stem cell transplant for chronic granulomatous disease, so the T cells may come from the graft donor. Sequences were derived from peripheral blood, sampled 180 days after TCRalphabeta/CD19-depleted stem cell transplant. The CDR3 sequence: CAWSEDKYSNQPQHF. CDR3 in DNA: TGTGCCTGGAGCGAAGACAAATATAGCAATCAGCCCCAGCATTTT. The full variable domain, with the rest looked up from reference TRBV30 and TRBJ1-5, is SQTIHQWPATLVQPVGSPLSLECTVEGTSNPNLYWYRQAAGRGLQLLFYSVGIGQISSEVPQNLSASRPQDRQFILSSKKLLLSDSGFYLCAWSEDKYSNQPQHFGDGTRLSIL.